These 13 T cell receptor beta chains originate from one sample sequenced in a study of cytomegalovirus exposure and HLA in healthy donors. This PCR relied on a set of 60 Vbeta primers and 13 Jbeta primers. The assay was immunoSEQ multiplex PCR, and TCRdb's table has in-frame clones only and misses some. The sample lists roughly 100,000 clones, around 68% occurring once. Sequencing was done on a sample of PBMCs. The receptors were gathered from a human donor in good health.

This clone has just a few counts. The rearrangement joins TRBV28 to TRBJ1-2, with 7 bases matching TRBD1. The CDR3 covers 15 residues. V gave up 5 bases and J gave up 3 bases; unmatched junction bases: 9. CDR1 and CDR2 (germline): MDHEN, SYDVKM. Here the CDR3 reads CASSEVQGVDYGYTF. The CDR3 DNA reads TGTGCCAGCAGTGAGGTTCAGGGGGTGGACTATGGCTACACCTTC.

This clone was seen more than once but under ten times. The V and J genes are TRBV27 and TRBJ2-2; 8 bases map to TRBD2. The V gene end was trimmed by 3 bases and the J gene end by 6 bases; junction bases not matched to a gene: 9. In germline, CDR1 is MNHEY, CDR2 SMNVEV (reference sequence). The CDR3 contains 16 residues. The CDR3 DNA sequence: TGTGCCAGCAGTTTGGCTTGGGCGGGAGGACCCGGGGAGCTGTTTTTT. Amino acid sequence: CASSLAWAGGPGELFF.

In its sample, this clone was seen once. In nucleotides, the CDR3 is TGTGCCAGCAGTTCCTACAGCGGGAGGGTCAACAATGAGCAGTTCTTC. This gives the protein CASSSYSGRVNNEQFF. The chain has TRBV28 and TRBJ2-1; 10 positions match TRBD2. Looked up from germline, CDR1 is MDHEN and CDR2 is SYDVKM. The CDR3 runs to 16 residues. V was clipped by 4 bases and J by 5 bases; unmatched bases: 8.

J is TRBJ2-2 and V is TRBV10-3; a weak D match, TRBD1 (5 bases). The CDR3 runs 15 residues. Trimming removed 2 bases at V and 1 base at J, with 8 bases between. Per the germline V gene, CDR1 is ENHRY and CDR2 is SYGVKD. The CDR3 loop is CAISEPGLNTGELFF. In DNA, the CDR3 is TGTGCCATCAGTGAGCCAGGGCTGAACACCGGGGAGCTGTTTTTT.

This clone turned up a few times. This CDR3 reads CASSPRDRISTDTQYF. CDR3 nucleotide sequence: TGTGCCAGTAGTCCCCGGGACAGGATTAGCACAGATACGCAGTATTTT. The gene calls are TRBV19 and TRBJ2-3, with 8 bases fitting TRBD1. The CDR3 has 16 amino acids. Germline values: CDR1 LNHDA, CDR2 SQIVND (reference sequence). V gave up 5 bases and J gave up 0 bases; unmatched junction bases: 7.

The V and J genes are TRBV28 and TRBJ1-3; 7 positions agree with TRBD1. V lost 4 bases, J lost 4 bases, and 13 bases stayed unmatched. Germline CDR1 MDHEN, CDR2 SYDVKM. CDR3 length equals 17 residues. This CDR3 is CASSSLPGTEFGNTIYF. The CDR3 DNA reads as TGTGCCAGCAGTTCTCTTCCCGGGACAGAATTCGGAAACACCATATATTTT.

V is TRBV7-3 and J is TRBJ2-1, with 7 bases lining up with TRBD2. CDR1 and CDR2 from the germline V gene are SGHTA and FQGTGA. This CDR3 contains 15 residues. V trimming: 4 bases; J trimming: 2 bases; junction bases outside the gene matches: 5. CDR3 loop: CASSSSGTTYNEQFF. DNA of the CDR3: TGTGCCAGCAGCTCCAGCGGGACCACCTACAATGAGCAGTTCTTC.

This clone was recorded a few times. The chain carries TRBV2 and TRBJ2-5; TRBD2 matches at 9 bases. The CDR3 consists of 13 residues. The V gene end was trimmed by 3 bases and the J gene end by 7 bases; junction bases not matched to a gene: 3. Germline CDR1 and CDR2: SNHLY and FYNNEI. Here the CDR3 reads CASSDGGRGTQYF. CDR3 bases: TGTGCCAGCAGTGACGGCGGGAGGGGGACCCAGTACTTC.

V gene TRBV5-8 combines with J gene TRBJ2-5; the D call may be TRBD1 or TRBD2 (5 bases each). The J call could be wrong; TRBJ2-7 is a better fit for the DNA end. The CDR3 runs to 15 residues. From germline, CDR1 is SGHTS and CDR2 YDEGEE. The CDR3 DNA reads TGTGCCAGCAGCATGGGACCTCTAGTTGGCAACGAGCAGTACTTC. The encoded protein is CASSMGPLVGNEQYF.

The genes are TRBV6-6 and TRBJ2-5, with a tentative D call TRBD1 (5 bases). The DNA end lines up better with TRBJ2-7; the J call may be wrong. This CDR3 has 12 residues. Germline-derived CDR1 and CDR2 are MNHNY and SVGAGI (reference sequence). The CDR3 DNA reads as TGTGCCAGCAGTTACAGGGGCTACGAGCAGTACTTC. Translated, it gives CASSYRGYEQYF.

This clone came up a few times. The chain carries TRBV5-4 and TRBJ1-2; the D gene is possibly TRBD1 (5 bases). The V end lost 4 bases, the J end lost 3 bases, and 13 bases lay between the germline ends. Looked up from germline, CDR1 is SGHNT and CDR2 is YYREEE (reference sequence). The CDR3 consists of 14 residues. CDR3 nucleotides: TGTGCCAGCAGCGCCGAGGGACTGGACTATGGCTACACCTTC. As protein: CASSAEGLDYGYTF.

The rearrangement joins TRBV18 to TRBJ2-1, with D possibly being TRBD1 (5 bases). Germline-derived CDR1 and CDR2 are KGHSH and LQKENI. Trimming took 5 bases from V and 8 from J, leaving 10 bases between them. CDR3 length equals 12 residues. The CDR3 reads CASSRGRDEQFF. CDR3 coding DNA: TGTGCCAGCTCAAGGGGAAGGGATGAGCAGTTCTTC.

The chain couples TRBV6-6 to TRBJ1-1; TRBD1 matches at 7 bases. The CDR3 has 12 amino acids. Germline loops: CDR1 MNHNY, CDR2 SVGAGI (reference sequence). Trimming took 10 bases from V and 1 from J; bases not matched to a gene: 3. The CDR3 region is CATHRGNTEAFF. Written as DNA, the CDR3 is TGTGCCACCCACAGGGGGAACACTGAAGCTTTCTTT.